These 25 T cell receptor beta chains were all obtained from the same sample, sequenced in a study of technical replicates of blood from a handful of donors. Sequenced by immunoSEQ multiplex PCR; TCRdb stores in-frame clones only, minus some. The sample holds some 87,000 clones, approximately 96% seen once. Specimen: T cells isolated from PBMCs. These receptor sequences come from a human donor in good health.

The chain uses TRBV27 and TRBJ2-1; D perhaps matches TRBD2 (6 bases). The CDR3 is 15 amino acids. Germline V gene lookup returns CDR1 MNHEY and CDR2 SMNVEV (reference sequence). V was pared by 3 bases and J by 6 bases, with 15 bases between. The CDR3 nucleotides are TGTGCCAGCAGTTTCAAACTATCACTAGCCAATGAGCAGTTCTTC. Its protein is CASSFKLSLANEQFF.

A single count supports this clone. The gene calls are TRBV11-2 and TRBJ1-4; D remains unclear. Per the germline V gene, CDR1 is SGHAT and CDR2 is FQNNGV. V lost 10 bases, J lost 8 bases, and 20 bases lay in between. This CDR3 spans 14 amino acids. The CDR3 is CAIPFDRVGEKLFF. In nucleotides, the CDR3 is TGTGCCATCCCATTCGACCGAGTCGGGGAAAAACTGTTTTTT.

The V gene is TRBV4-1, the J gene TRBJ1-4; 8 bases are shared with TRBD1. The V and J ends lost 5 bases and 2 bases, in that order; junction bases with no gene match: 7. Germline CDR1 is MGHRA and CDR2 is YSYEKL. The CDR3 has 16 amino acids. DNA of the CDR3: TGCGCCAGCAGCGCTCCTGACAGGGGTACTAATGAAAAACTGTTTTTT. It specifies CASSAPDRGTNEKLFF.

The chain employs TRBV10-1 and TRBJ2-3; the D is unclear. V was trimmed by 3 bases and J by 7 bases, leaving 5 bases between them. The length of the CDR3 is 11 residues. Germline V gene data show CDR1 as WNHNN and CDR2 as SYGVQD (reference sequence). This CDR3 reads CASSDTHTQYF. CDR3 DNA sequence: TGCGCCAGCAGTGACACTCATACGCAGTATTTT.

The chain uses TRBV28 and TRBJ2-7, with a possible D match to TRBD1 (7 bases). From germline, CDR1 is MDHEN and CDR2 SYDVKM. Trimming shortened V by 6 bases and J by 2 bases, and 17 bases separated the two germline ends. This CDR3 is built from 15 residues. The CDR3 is CASSWGAGGTYEQYF. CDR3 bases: TGTGCCAGCAGCTGGGGAGCAGGGGGGACCTACGAGCAGTACTTC. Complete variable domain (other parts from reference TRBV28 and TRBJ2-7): DVKVTQSSRYLVKRTGEKVFLECVQDMDHENMFWYRQDPGLGLRLIYFSYDVKMKEKGDIPEGYSVSREKKERFSLILESASTNQTSMYLCASSWGAGGTYEQYFGPGTRLTVT.

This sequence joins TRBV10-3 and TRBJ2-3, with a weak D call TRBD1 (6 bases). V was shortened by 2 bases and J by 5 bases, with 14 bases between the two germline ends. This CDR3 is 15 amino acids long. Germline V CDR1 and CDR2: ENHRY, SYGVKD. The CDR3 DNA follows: TGTGCCATCAGTGAGGTGTTGGAAGGGGGAGATACGCAGTATTTT. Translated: CAISEVLEGGDTQYF.

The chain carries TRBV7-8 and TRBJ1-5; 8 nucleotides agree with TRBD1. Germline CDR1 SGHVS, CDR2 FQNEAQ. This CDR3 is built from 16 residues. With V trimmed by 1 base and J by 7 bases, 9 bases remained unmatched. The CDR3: CASSLGAAGGGQPQHF. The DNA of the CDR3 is TGTGCCAGCAGCTTAGGGGCTGCAGGGGGCGGGCAGCCCCAGCATTTT. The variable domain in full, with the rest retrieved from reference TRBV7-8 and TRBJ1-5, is GAGVSQSPRYKVAKRGQDVALRCDPISGHVSLFWYQQALGQGPEFLTYFQNEAQLDKSGLPSDRFFAERPEGSVSTLKIQRTQQEDSAVYLCASSLGAAGGGQPQHFGDGTRLSIL.

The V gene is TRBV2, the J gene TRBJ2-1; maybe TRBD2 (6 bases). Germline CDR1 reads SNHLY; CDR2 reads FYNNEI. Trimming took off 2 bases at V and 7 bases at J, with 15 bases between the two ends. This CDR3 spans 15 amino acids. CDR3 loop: CASSEFGTAGNEQFF. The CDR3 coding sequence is TGTGCCAGCAGTGAATTCGGGACTGCGGGGAATGAGCAGTTCTTC.

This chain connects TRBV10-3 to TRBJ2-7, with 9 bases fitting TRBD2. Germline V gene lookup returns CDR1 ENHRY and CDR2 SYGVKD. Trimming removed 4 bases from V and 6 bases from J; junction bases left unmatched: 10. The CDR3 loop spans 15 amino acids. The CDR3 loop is CAISASGTSRGEQYF. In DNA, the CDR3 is TGTGCCATCAGTGCCTCCGGGACTAGCCGCGGCGAGCAGTACTTC.

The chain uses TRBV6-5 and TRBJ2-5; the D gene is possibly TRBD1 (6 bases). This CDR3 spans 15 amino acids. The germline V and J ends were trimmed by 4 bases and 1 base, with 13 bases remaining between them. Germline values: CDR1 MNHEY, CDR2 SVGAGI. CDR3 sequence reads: CASSLDRDFQETQYF. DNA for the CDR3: TGTGCCAGCAGTTTGGACAGAGACTTCCAAGAGACCCAGTACTTC.

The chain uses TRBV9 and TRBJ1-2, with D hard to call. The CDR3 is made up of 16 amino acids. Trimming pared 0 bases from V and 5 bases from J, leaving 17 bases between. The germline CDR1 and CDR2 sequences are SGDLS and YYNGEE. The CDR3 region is CASSVAIESSIYGYTF. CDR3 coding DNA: TGTGCCAGCAGCGTAGCTATCGAGTCTTCGATATATGGCTACACCTTC.

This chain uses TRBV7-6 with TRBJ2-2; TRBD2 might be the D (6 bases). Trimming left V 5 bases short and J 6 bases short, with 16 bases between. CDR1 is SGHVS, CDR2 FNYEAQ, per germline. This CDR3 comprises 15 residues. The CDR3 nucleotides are TGTGCCAGCAGCACGGGGTCGCGGGATCCCGGGGAGCTGTTTTTT. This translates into CASSTGSRDPGELFF. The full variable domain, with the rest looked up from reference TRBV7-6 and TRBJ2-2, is GAGVSQSPRYKVTKRGQDVALRCDPISGHVSLYWYRQALGQGPEFLTYFNYEAQQDKSGLPNDRFSAERPEGSISTLTIQRTEQRDSAMYRCASSTGSRDPGELFFGEGSRLTVL.

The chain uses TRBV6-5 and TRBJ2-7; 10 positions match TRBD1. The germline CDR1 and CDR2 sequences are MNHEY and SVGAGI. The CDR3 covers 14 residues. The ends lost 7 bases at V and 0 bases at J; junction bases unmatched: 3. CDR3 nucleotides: TGTGCCAGCATTCGGACAGGGGGCTCCTACGAGCAGTACTTC. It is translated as CASIRTGGSYEQYF.

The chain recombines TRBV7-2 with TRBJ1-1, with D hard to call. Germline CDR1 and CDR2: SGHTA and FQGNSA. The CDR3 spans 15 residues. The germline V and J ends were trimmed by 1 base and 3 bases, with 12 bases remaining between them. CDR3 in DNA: TGTGCCAGCAGCTTAGAAGAGGGAATGGACACTGAAGCTTTCTTT. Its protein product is CASSLEEGMDTEAFF. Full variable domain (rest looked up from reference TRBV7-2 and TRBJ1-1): GAGVSQSPSNKVTEKGKDVELRCDPISGHTALYWYRQSLGQGLEFLIYFQGNSAPDKSGLPSDRFSAERTGGSVSTLTIQRTQQEDSAVYLCASSLEEGMDTEAFFGQGTRLTVV.

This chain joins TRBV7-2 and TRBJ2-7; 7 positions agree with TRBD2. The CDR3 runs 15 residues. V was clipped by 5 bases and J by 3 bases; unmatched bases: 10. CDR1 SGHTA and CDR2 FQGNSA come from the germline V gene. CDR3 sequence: CASSLDSGGFYEQYF. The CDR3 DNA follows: TGTGCCAGCAGCCTCGATTCGGGGGGTTTCTACGAGCAGTACTTC.

The CDR3 nucleotides are TGTGCCAGCAGTGATTACGGGGCGGGGGAAAAACTGTTTTTT. Amino acids: CASSDYGAGEKLFF. The chain uses TRBV6-1 and TRBJ1-4, with D possibly matching TRBD1 (5 bases). There are 14 residues in the CDR3. Germline V lookup: CDR1 MNHNS, CDR2 SASEGT. The V end was cut by 3 bases, the J end by 8 bases, with 13 bases between.

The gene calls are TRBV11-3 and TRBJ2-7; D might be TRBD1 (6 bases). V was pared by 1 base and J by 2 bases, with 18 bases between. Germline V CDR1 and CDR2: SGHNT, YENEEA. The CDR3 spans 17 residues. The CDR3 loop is CASSLGTTGSATYEQYF. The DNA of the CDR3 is TGTGCCAGCAGCTTAGGTACTACAGGGTCGGCTACCTACGAGCAGTACTTC.

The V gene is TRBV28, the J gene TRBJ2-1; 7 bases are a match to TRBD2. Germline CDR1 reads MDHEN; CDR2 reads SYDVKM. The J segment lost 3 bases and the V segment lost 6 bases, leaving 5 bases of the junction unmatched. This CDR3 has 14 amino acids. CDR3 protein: CASRGGGSYNEQFF. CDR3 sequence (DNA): TGTGCCAGCAGAGGCGGCGGGAGCTACAATGAGCAGTTCTTC.

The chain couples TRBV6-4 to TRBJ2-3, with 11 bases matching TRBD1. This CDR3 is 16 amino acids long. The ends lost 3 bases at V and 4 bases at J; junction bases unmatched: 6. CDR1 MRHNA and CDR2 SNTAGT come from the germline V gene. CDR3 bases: TGTGCCAGCAGTGAAGGGACAGGGGGACTAGCAGATACGCAGTATTTT. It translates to CASSEGTGGLADTQYF.

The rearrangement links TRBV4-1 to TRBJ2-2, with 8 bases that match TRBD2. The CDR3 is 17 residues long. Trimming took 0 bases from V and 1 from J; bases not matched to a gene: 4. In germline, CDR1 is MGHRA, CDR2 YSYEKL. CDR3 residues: CASSQDLLAGNTGELFF. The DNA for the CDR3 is TGCGCCAGCAGCCAAGATCTCCTAGCGGGGAACACCGGGGAGCTGTTTTTT.

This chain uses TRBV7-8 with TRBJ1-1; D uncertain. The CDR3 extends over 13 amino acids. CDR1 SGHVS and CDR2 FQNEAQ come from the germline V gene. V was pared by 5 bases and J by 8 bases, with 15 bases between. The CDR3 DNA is TGTGCCAGCAGCCAAGAGGAAATTCCGGAAGCTTTCTTT. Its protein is CASSQEEIPEAFF.

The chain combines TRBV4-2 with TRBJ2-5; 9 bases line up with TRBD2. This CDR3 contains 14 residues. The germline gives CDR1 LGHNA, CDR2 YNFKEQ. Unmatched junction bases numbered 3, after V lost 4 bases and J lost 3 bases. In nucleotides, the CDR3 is TGTGCCAGCAGCCCAGCTAGCGGGGAAGAGACCCAGTACTTC. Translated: CASSPASGEETQYF.

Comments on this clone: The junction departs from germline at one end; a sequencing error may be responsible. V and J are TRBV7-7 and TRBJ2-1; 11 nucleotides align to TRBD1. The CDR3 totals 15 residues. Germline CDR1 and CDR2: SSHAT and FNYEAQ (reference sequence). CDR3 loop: CASSRGQGEYNEQFF. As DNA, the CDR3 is TGTGCTAGCAGCAGGGGACAGGGGGAGTACAATGAGCAGTTCTTC.

In DNA, the CDR3 is TGTGCCAGCAGCCAACGGAAAGCCTACAGGGGGCAAGAATCAGATACGCAGTATTTT. It codes for CASSQRKAYRGQESDTQYF. The chain combines TRBV4-2 with TRBJ2-3, with 9 bases identical to TRBD1. This CDR3 region has 19 residues. CDR1 and CDR2 (germline): LGHNA, YNFKEQ. V lost 2 bases, J lost 4 bases, and 16 bases stayed unmatched.

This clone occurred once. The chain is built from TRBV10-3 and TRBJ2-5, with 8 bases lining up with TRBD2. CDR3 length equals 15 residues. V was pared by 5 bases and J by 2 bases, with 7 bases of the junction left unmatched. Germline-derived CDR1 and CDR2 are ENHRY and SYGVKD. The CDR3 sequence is CAISYTSGAQETQYF. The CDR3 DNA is TGTGCCATCAGTTATACTAGCGGAGCACAAGAGACCCAGTACTTC.